These 20 T cell receptor beta chains were sequenced from one sample in a study of OX40 agonist ivuxolimab in advanced cancers. TCRdb keeps only in-frame clones here, not all; method: immunoSEQ multiplex PCR. The repertoire holds around 62,000 clones, with around 90% as singletons. Sequenced here: CD4+ or CD8+ T cells sorted from blood, sampled in a trial of the OX40 agonist ivuxolimab. The source of these receptors is an adult with an advanced solid tumor such as melanoma, head and neck, liver or kidney cancer.

The rearrangement links TRBV6-1 to TRBJ1-3; 7 nucleotides match TRBD1. The junction had 6 bases not matched to a gene; V was cut back by 9 bases and J by 4 bases. The germline gives CDR1 MNHNS, CDR2 SASEGT. This CDR3 contains 13 residues. The CDR3 DNA is TGTGCCAGTTCACAGGGGAGAGGAAACACCATATATTTT. This codes for CASSQGRGNTIYF.

The chain is built from TRBV4-3 and TRBJ1-4, with D uncertain. Germline V gives CDR1 LGHNA, CDR2 YSLEER. The CDR3 is 14 amino acids. V lost 0 bases and J 7 bases, leaving 9 bases between the germline ends. In nucleotides, the CDR3 is TGCGCCAGCAGCCAAGACGCGGTTGGTGAAAAACTGTTTTTT. Protein product: CASSQDAVGEKLFF.

This chain links TRBV5-4 with TRBJ2-5, with D hard to call. This CDR3 region has 13 residues. Germline loops: CDR1 SGHNT, CDR2 YYREEE (reference sequence). V dropped 1 base and J dropped 0 bases, with 4 bases sitting between them. The CDR3 here is CASSLKYQETQYF. CDR3 nucleotides: TGTGCCAGCAGCTTGAAATACCAAGAGACCCAGTACTTC.

The chain combines TRBV27 with TRBJ1-1; 9 bases match TRBD1. CDR1 and CDR2 from the germline V gene are MNHEY and SMNVEV (reference sequence). V lost 5 bases, J lost 6 bases, and 4 bases stayed unmatched. The CDR3 extends over 13 amino acids. In nucleotides, the CDR3 is TGTGCCAGCAGTCGGGGGACAGGGCCTGAAGCTTTCTTT. As protein: CASSRGTGPEAFF.

This clone was detected once. The chain uses TRBV6-4 and TRBJ1-4; 9 bases are shared with TRBD1. Germline CDR1 and CDR2: MRHNA and SNTAGT. The ends lost 7 bases at V and 3 bases at J; junction bases unmatched: 12. This CDR3 has 17 amino acids. The CDR3 sequence: CASTPRDRVRPNEKLFF. CDR3 nucleotide sequence: TGTGCCAGCACCCCAAGGGACAGGGTCAGACCTAATGAAAAACTGTTTTTT.

The genes are TRBV21-1 and TRBJ1-1; the DNA was not used to check the table's D call, TRBD1. TRBV21-1 constitutes a pseudogene. CDR3 size: 15 residues. The chain's CDR3 is CASSFPTGHCEIAFF. The CDR3 nucleotides are TGTGCCAGCAGCTTTCCTACCGGACATTGTGAGATAGCTTTCTTT.

This clone came up a few times. The chain couples TRBV11-2 to TRBJ2-1; 8 nucleotides agree with TRBD2. This CDR3 is 16 amino acids long. V shed 1 base, J shed 6 bases, and the junction held 8 bases outside the gene matches. Per the germline V gene, CDR1 is SGHAT and CDR2 is FQNNGV. CDR3 DNA sequence: TGTGCCAGCAGCTTAGGAGTTCAAGCGGGGGTCAATGAGCAGTTCTTC. Protein product: CASSLGVQAGVNEQFF.

The rearrangement links TRBV29-1 to TRBJ2-1; 9 nucleotides match TRBD2. V was clipped by 4 bases and J by 4 bases; unmatched bases: 8. Germline CDR1 and CDR2: SQVTM and ANQGSEA. CDR3 size: 15 residues. The CDR3 loop is CSVGRGGERYNEQFF. The CDR3 DNA sequence: TGCAGCGTTGGCCGCGGGGGGGAACGATACAATGAGCAGTTCTTC.

The gene calls are TRBV29-1 and TRBJ2-3; unclear D gene. Trimming took off 3 bases at V and 1 base at J, with 14 bases between the two ends. The germline V gene encodes CDR1 SQVTM and CDR2 ANQGSEA. The CDR3 length is 15 residues. CDR3 sequence: CSVDMSFSGTDTQYF. The CDR3 bases are TGCAGCGTTGATATGAGTTTCTCTGGCACAGATACGCAGTATTTT.

This clone appeared once. This chain links TRBV18 with TRBJ1-6; 9 bases align to TRBD1. The CDR3 sequence is 14 residues long. The trim removed 4 bases at V and 7 bases at J, leaving 2 bases unmatched. Germline V gives CDR1 KGHSH, CDR2 LQKENI. CDR3 DNA sequence: TGTGCCAGCTCACAGGACAGGGGCAATTCACCCCTCCACTTT. Protein product: CASSQDRGNSPLHF.

This sequence joins TRBV29-1 and TRBJ2-1, with D maybe TRBD2 (7 bases). In germline, CDR1 is SQVTM, CDR2 ANQGSEA. This CDR3 spans 12 amino acids. The V and J ends lost 7 bases and 3 bases respectively, with 10 bases between them. CDR3 DNA: TGCAGCGAGGGGGGGGGCTACAATGAGCAGTTCTTC. It codes for CSEGGGYNEQFF.

This chain links TRBV19 with TRBJ2-1, with 7 bases lining up with TRBD2. After removal of 5 bases from V and 3 bases from J, the junction contained 4 bases not matched to a gene. CDR1 is LNHDA and CDR2 is SQIVND in the germline V gene (reference sequence). CDR3 size: 14 residues. CDR3 coding DNA: TGTGCCAGTAGTCCCTGGACTAGCTACAATGAGCAGTTCTTC. This codes for CASSPWTSYNEQFF.

The J gene is TRBJ2-5, the V gene TRBV2, with TRBD2 identical over 11 bases. Germline V lookup: CDR1 SNHLY, CDR2 FYNNEI. V was pared by 6 bases and J by 5 bases, with 8 bases of the junction left unmatched. The CDR3 has 15 amino acids. Here the CDR3 reads CASSRLAGSVETQYF. Written as DNA, the CDR3 is TGTGCCAGCAGCCGACTAGCGGGGTCTGTGGAGACCCAGTACTTC.

V gene TRBV18 combines with J gene TRBJ2-1; the match to TRBD2 covers 11 bases. The CDR3 spans 16 residues. V lost 1 base and J lost 7; bases outside the gene matches: 6. Germline V gene sequence: CDR1 KGHSH, CDR2 LQKENI. CDR3 DNA sequence: TGTGCCAGCTCACCACAGGCTAGCGGGGGGAGGAATGAGCAGTTCTTC. The encoded protein is CASSPQASGGRNEQFF. Filled out from reference TRBV18 and TRBJ2-1, the complete variable domain reads NAGVMQNPRHLVRRRGQEARLRCSPMKGHSHVYWYRQLPEEGLKFMVYLQKENIIDESGMPKERFSAEFPKEGPSILRIQQVVRGDSAAYFCASSPQASGGRNEQFFGPGTRLTVL.

The chain links TRBV19 to TRBJ1-1; TRBD1 might be the D (5 bases). V was pared by 7 bases and J by 5 bases, with 23 bases between. Germline values: CDR1 LNHDA, CDR2 SQIVND (reference sequence). The CDR3 runs to 16 residues. The CDR3 spells CASTVSPQLKGTEAFF. The CDR3, as DNA: TGTGCCAGTACAGTATCTCCCCAATTAAAGGGGACTGAAGCTTTCTTT.

This chain links TRBV5-4 with TRBJ2-7, with 9 bases lining up with TRBD2. Germline assignment: CDR1 SGHNT and CDR2 YYREEE (reference sequence). Trimming at V came to 0 bases and at J to 3 bases, leaving 1 base not matched to a gene. The length of the CDR3 is 14 residues. Written as DNA, the CDR3 is TGTGCCAGCAGCTTGGCTAGCGGGGACTACGAGCAGTACTTC. This codes for CASSLASGDYEQYF.

V usage is TRBV9 and J usage is TRBJ1-4; D gene unclear. The CDR3 is made up of 16 amino acids. Trimming stripped 7 bases from V and 2 bases from J, with 18 bases between. Germline V gene data show CDR1 as SGDLS and CDR2 as YYNGEE. Written as DNA, the CDR3 is TGTGCCAGCGCCCCACGGGGTCACCCCACTAATGAAAAACTGTTTTTT. Amino acid sequence: CASAPRGHPTNEKLFF. Looking up the rest from reference TRBV9 and TRBJ1-4 gives the full variable domain: DSGVTQTPKHLITATGQRVTLRCSPRSGDLSVYWYQQSLDQGLQFLIQYYNGEERAKGNILERFSAQQFPDLHSELNLSSLELGDSALYFCASAPRGHPTNEKLFFGSGTQLSVL.

CDR3 sequence (DNA): TGTGCCACCAGCAGGGATCCCACCTACGAGCAGTACTTC. Its translation is CATSRDPTYEQYF. V and J are TRBV15 and TRBJ2-7; the D is unclear. Germline V gene lookup returns CDR1 LNHNV and CDR2 YYDKDF (reference sequence). The CDR3 is made up of 13 amino acids. Between the trimmed V and J ends, which lost 3 bases and 2 bases, there was a span of 8 bases.

The chain is built from TRBV6-5 and TRBJ1-5; D not certain. Germline CDR1 reads MNHEY; CDR2 reads SVGAGI. V lost 7 bases to trimming and J lost 4 bases, with 11 bases between them. The CDR3 length is 13 residues. CDR3 amino acids: CASTAAMNQPQHF. The CDR3 nucleotides are TGTGCCAGCACTGCGGCAATGAATCAGCCCCAGCATTTT.

This chain links TRBV11-2 with TRBJ1-4; no reliable D call. CDR3 length equals 14 residues. V was clipped by 1 base and J by 8 bases, with 11 bases between them. Germline V gene lookup returns CDR1 SGHAT and CDR2 FQNNGV. CDR3 in amino acids: CASSLVRGVEKLFF. The DNA for the CDR3 is TGTGCCAGCAGCTTAGTCCGGGGTGTCGAAAAACTGTTTTTT.